This record concerns one TCR beta chain sequence. Its cognate antigen is unknown. V lost 4 bases, J lost 7 bases, and 18 bases stayed unmatched. CDR1 is GTSNPN and CDR2 is SVGIG in the germline V gene (reference sequence). This CDR3 has 17 amino acids. These data are taken from a study of CD8+ T cells in alopecia areata. The overall study: Tofacitinib administration to treated patients was oral, at 5 to 10 mg twice daily. Study observations and caveats: Scalp lesions, especially in alopecia totalis/universalis, had higher clonality than normal scalp. Scalp samples also contribute reads from the resident alphabeta T cells found in normal skin.

Investigators isolated RNA and reverse transcribed it into cDNA to act as the sequencing template. This table comes from immunoSEQ multiplex PCR, and its TCRdb copy is limited to in-frame clones, with some not included. The sample lists almost 250,000 clones; 67% were seen once. This chain joins TRBV30 and TRBJ2-1; 8 nucleotides align to TRBD1. Sequences were derived from CD4+ T cells sorted from blood, sampled at week 0. The source of this sequence is a human donor with alopecia areata. CDR3 loop: CAWNAGRTGRLGNEQFF. CDR3 in DNA: TGTGCCTGGAATGCCGGACGGACAGGGCGTTTGGGTAATGAGCAGTTCTTC.